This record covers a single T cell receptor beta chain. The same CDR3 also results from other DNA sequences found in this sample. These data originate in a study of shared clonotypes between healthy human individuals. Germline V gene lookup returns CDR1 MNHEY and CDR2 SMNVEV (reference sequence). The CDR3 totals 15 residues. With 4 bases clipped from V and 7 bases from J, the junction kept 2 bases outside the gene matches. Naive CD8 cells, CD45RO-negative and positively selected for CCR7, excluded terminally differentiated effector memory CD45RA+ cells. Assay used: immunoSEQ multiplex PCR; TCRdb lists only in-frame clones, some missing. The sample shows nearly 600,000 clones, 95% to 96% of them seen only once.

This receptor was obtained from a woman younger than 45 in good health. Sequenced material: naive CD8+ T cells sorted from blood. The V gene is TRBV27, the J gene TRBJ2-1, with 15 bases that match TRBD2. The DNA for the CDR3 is TGTGCCAGCAGTTCCGGGACTAGCGGGAGGAATGAGCAGTTCTTC. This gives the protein CASSSGTSGRNEQFF.